This TCR beta chain comes out of a study of cytomegalovirus exposure and HLA in healthy donors. The overall study: In an earlier analysis, around 120 million unique TCR beta sequences were found from 150 million to 200 million T cells.

Of note for this clone: Its antigen is not identified.

Trimming pared 0 bases from V and 6 bases from J, leaving 14 bases between. CDR1 is MNHEY and CDR2 is SVGAGI in the germline V gene. This CDR3 spans 16 amino acids. Both 60 Vbeta primers and 13 Jbeta primers went into the PCR. Clones were sequenced by immunoSEQ multiplex PCR, and TCRdb holds only the in-frame ones, with some missing. The sample contains about 50,000 clones, approximately 77% of which appear only once. Study conclusions and caveats: In a later analysis, most CMV-associated TCR beta chains appeared HLA-restricted. In an earlier analysis, in 587 donors, most V segments appeared productive either ~87% or ~30% of the time. The authors excluded some V segments, including TRBV6-2 and TRBV6-3, as indistinguishable.

Sequenced sample: PBMCs. The receptor was derived from a woman aged 45 to 65 in good health and CMV-seronegative. The chain couples TRBV6-5 to TRBJ2-2; possibly TRBD1 for D (6 bases). CDR3 protein: CASSYSMGQGSGELFF. Here the CDR3 DNA reads TGTGCCAGCAGTTACTCGATGGGGCAGGGGTCCGGGGAGCTGTTTTTT.